This T cell receptor (beta chain) was found in a study of OX40 agonist ivuxolimab in advanced cancers. This CDR3 comprises 18 residues. The germline gives CDR1 SGHTA, CDR2 FQGNSA. J gave up 2 bases and V 3 bases, and 8 bases lay outside the gene matches. Here immunoSEQ multiplex PCR was the method, and the copy in TCRdb shows in-frame clones only, minus some. The data show roughly 53,000 clones, roughly 84% seen once. This clone has a single count. Enrollment shut out patients with autoimmune disease history or systemic immunosuppression. The TCR was taken from an adult with an advanced solid tumor such as melanoma, head and neck, liver or kidney cancer. The genes are TRBV7-2 and TRBJ2-2; the match to TRBD2 covers 11 bases. Sequencing was performed on CD4+ or CD8+ T cells sorted from blood, taken in a trial of the OX40 agonist ivuxolimab. The CDR3 DNA sequence: TGTGCCAGCAGCTTGGAACGCAGACTAGCGGGAAACACCGGGGAGCTGTTTTTT. It encodes CASSLERRLAGNTGELFF.